The sequence of this T cell receptor beta chain was determined in a study of shared clonotypes between healthy human individuals. Study-wide background: CD4 naive and CD4 memory each took three plates per donor, while CD8 naive took two and CD8 memory one. Findings of the study overall: The study generally estimated greater richness for naive than memory subsets.

For this clone: The antigen is unknown.

V lost 0 bases and J lost 6; bases outside the gene matches: 7. CDR1 is MGHRA, CDR2 YSYEKL, per germline. The CDR3 has 15 amino acids. Assay: immunoSEQ multiplex PCR; the TCRdb copy retains only in-frame clones and omits some. The sample yields 2 million to 3 million clones, under 95% seen once. Subsets obtained from CD4+ cells comprised CD45RA+ naive and CD45RA-negative memory cells. This clonotype was obtained from a man aged 18 to 30 in good health. Some clones in this sample may be carry-over from other donors' samples. The chain has TRBV4-1 and TRBJ2-7; 8 bases fit TRBD1. The source material was naive CD4+ T cells from PBMCs. The subset denotes: CD45RA+ positively selected. CDR3 residues: CASSQEGSGGAEQYF. CDR3 nucleotide sequence: TGCGCCAGCAGCCAAGAAGGATCAGGGGGCGCCGAGCAGTACTTC.